The 24 T cell receptor beta chains presented below share a single source sample, sequenced in a study of molecular identifiers for immune sequencing clone quantification. A single record per CDR3 protein comes from TCRdb applying MiXCR to the PCR reads. Seen here are nearly 650,000 distinct CDR3 sequences, about 25% observed once, and the top ten hold 0.78%. The sequenced sample consisted of naive CD8+ T cells from blood, with Jurkat cell RNA spiked in. Subset defined: FACS-sorted CD8+CD4-CCR7+CD45RA+ naive T cells. These receptors were collected from a human donor in good health. Some libraries in this study had Jurkat cell RNA spiked in.

This clonotype has just a few counts. DNA of the CDR3: TGCAGCGTTGAAGATCCTAGCGGGGCTTATTACGAGCAGTACTTC. Its translation: CSVEDPSGAYYEQYF. The chain carries TRBV29-1 and TRBJ2-7, with 9 bases identical to TRBD2. Per germline, CDR1 SQVTM and CDR2 ANQGSEA. Trimming took 0 bases from V and 4 from J; bases not matched to a gene: 7. This CDR3 has 15 amino acids.

The count of this clonotype is one. One end of the junction is discordant with germline, which a read error may explain. The chain has TRBV3-1 and TRBJ1-4; D is possibly TRBD1 (5 bases). Germline CDR1 is LGHDT and CDR2 is YNNKEL (reference sequence). The CDR3 runs 12 residues. The CDR3 loop reads CASSQGGVRVLF. Written as DNA, the CDR3 is TGTGCCAGCAGCCAAGGAGGGGTCCGGGTGCTTTTT.

With regard to this clonotype: At one boundary the junction diverges from the germline segment, which might be a read error. This chain connects TRBV5-6 to TRBJ2-3; 11 bases fit TRBD2. CDR3 size: 15 residues. CDR1 is SGHDT and CDR2 is YYEEEE in the germline V gene. CDR3 loop: CASSLRLAGTDMQYF. The CDR3 DNA follows: TGTGCCAGCTCCTTGAGACTAGCGGGGACAGATATGCAGTATTTT.

The chain combines TRBV28 with TRBJ2-7; TRBD2 is a possible D gene (7 bases). The CDR3 consists of 13 residues. V lost 10 bases to trimming and J lost 2 bases, with 15 bases between them. Per the germline V gene, CDR1 is MDHEN and CDR2 is SYDVKM. CDR3 in amino acids: CAIEGGAPYEQYF. CDR3 coding DNA: TGTGCCATCGAGGGGGGGGCCCCCTACGAGCAGTACTTC. The whole variable domain, remainder taken from reference TRBV28 and TRBJ2-7, is DVKVTQSSRYLVKRTGEKVFLECVQDMDHENMFWYRQDPGLGLRLIYFSYDVKMKEKGDIPEGYSVSREKKERFSLILESASTNQTSMYLCAIEGGAPYEQYFGPGTRLTVT.

This clonotype was seen only a few times. The genes are TRBV3-1 and TRBJ2-1; 9 nucleotides match TRBD2. The CDR3 runs 15 residues. In germline, CDR1 is LGHDT, CDR2 YNNKEL (reference sequence). V lost 6 bases to trimming and J lost 9 bases; unmatched junction nucleotides: 12. In DNA form, the CDR3 reads TGTGCCAGCAGTCTGGTCACTAGCGGGTACCGTGAGCAGTTCTTC. Translated: CASSLVTSGYREQFF.

This CDR3 is CASSIDPREQYF. Written as DNA, the CDR3 is TGTGCCAGTAGTATAGATCCTCGGGAGCAGTACTTC. The chain combines TRBV19 with TRBJ2-7, with D uncertain. Germline V gene data show CDR1 as LNHDA and CDR2 as SQIVND (reference sequence). V was shortened by 0 bases and J by 7 bases, with 7 bases between the two germline ends. The CDR3 is made up of 12 amino acids.

V is TRBV7-9 and J is TRBJ2-7, with D perhaps matching TRBD2 (5 bases). The CDR3 spans 15 residues. V lost 3 bases to trimming and J lost 2 bases, with 14 bases between them. Germline CDR1 is SEHNR and CDR2 is FQNEAQ (reference sequence). CDR3 bases: TGTGCCAGCAGCTTCGCGAGAGGGCCAGCCTACGAGCAGTACTTC. It encodes CASSFARGPAYEQYF.

This chain links TRBV6-2 or TRBV6-3 with TRBJ2-2, with D perhaps TRBD2 (5 bases). V lost 6 bases, J lost 0 bases, and 23 bases lay in between. This CDR3 is 19 amino acids long. The germline V gene encodes CDR1 MNHEY and CDR2 SVGEGT. CDR3: CASRTAVRPLAPNTGELFF. The CDR3, as DNA: TGTGCCAGCAGGACCGCTGTCCGCCCCCTAGCCCCGAACACCGGGGAGCTGTTTTTT.

The sample holds many counts of this clonotype. The DNA for the CDR3 is TGTGCCAGCAGTTTAAGTTTTCGGGGGGAGACCCAGTACTTC. This translates into CASSLSFRGETQYF. The chain uses TRBV12-3 or TRBV12-4 and TRBJ2-5, with D possibly being TRBD2 (6 bases). The V gene lost 2 bases and the J gene lost 5 bases, with 12 bases spanning the gap. The CDR3 is 14 amino acids.

A note on this clonotype: A single base separates this from a much larger clone, so it may be a read error. This chain joins TRBV6-2 or TRBV6-3 and TRBJ1-1; no reliable D call. Germline CDR1 and CDR2: MNHEY and SVGEGT. The CDR3 is made up of 11 amino acids. In DNA, the CDR3 is TGTGGCAGCAGCCCTAACATTGAAGCTTTCTTT. Translated, it gives CGSSPNIEAFF.

This clonotype was seen many times. The chain carries TRBV6-2 or TRBV6-3 and TRBJ2-3, with a possible D match to TRBD2 (6 bases). Germline V gives CDR1 MNHEY, CDR2 SVGEGT. This CDR3 region has 16 residues. Trimming pared 6 bases from V and 3 bases from J, leaving 19 bases between. CDR3 sequence: CASSPAGHALTDTQYF. The CDR3 nucleotides are TGTGCCAGCAGCCCAGCGGGTCATGCATTGACAGATACGCAGTATTTT.

Turning to this clonotype: A read error is possible here, since a much larger clone lies one base away. This is likely a read error, given that the CDR3 carries no conserved phenylalanine or tryptophan at its end. The chain employs TRBV6-6 and TRBJ2-6, with a tentative D call TRBD2 (5 bases). V shed 9 bases and J shed 1 base, with 16 bases lying between them. Germline CDR1 MNHNY, CDR2 SVGAGI (reference sequence). There are 16 residues in the CDR3. CDR3 in DNA: TGTGCCAGTACCCCGACGGGAATATCTGGGGCCAACGTCCTGACTTCC. It encodes CASTPTGISGANVLTS.

This chain connects TRBV14 to TRBJ2-7; D ambiguous. The germline V gene encodes CDR1 SGHDN and CDR2 FVKESK. V was pared by 0 bases and J by 9 bases, with 15 bases between. The CDR3 length is 14 residues. The CDR3 bases are TGTGCCAGCAGCCAAGAGGGTAACACTCACGGGCAGTACTTC. Translating it yields CASSQEGNTHGQYF. The complete variable domain, with remaining parts taken from reference TRBV14 and TRBJ2-7, reads EAGVTQFPSHSVIEKGQTVTLRCDPISGHDNLYWYRRVMGKEIKFLLHFVKESKQDESGMPNNRFLAERTGGTYSTLKVQPAELEDSGVYFCASSQEGNTHGQYFGPGTRLTVT.

This clonotype was observed a few times. The chain couples TRBV27 to TRBJ2-5; 8 nucleotides match TRBD1. From germline, CDR1 is MNHEY and CDR2 SMNVEV (reference sequence). The CDR3 extends over 17 amino acids. The ends lost 5 bases at V and 1 base at J; junction bases unmatched: 12. CDR3 amino acids: CASSPLDRGSLQETQYF. Written as DNA, the CDR3 is TGTGCCAGCAGTCCTCTTGACAGGGGATCCCTCCAAGAGACCCAGTACTTC.

This clonotype has just a few counts. The chain combines TRBV6-5 with TRBJ1-1; D remains ambiguous. This CDR3 has 13 amino acids. V lost 2 bases and J 4 bases, leaving 8 bases between the germline ends. Looked up from germline, CDR1 is MNHEY and CDR2 is SVGAGI. The CDR3 DNA reads TGTGCCAGCAGTTACCCCCCTGGCACTGAAGCTTTCTTT. It yields the protein CASSYPPGTEAFF.

As to this clonotype: The junction does not match germline at one end; this may be a read error. CDR3 region: CVSTPGLPNTIYF. CDR3 in DNA: TGTGTCAGCACCCCAGGGCTTCCTAACACCATATATTTT. The rearrangement links TRBV12-3 or TRBV12-4 to TRBJ1-3, with D possibly being TRBD1 (5 bases). This CDR3 contains 13 residues.

This clonotype was detected ten times or more. One end of the junction is discordant with germline, which a read error may explain. The chain couples TRBV7-2 to TRBJ2-5; D call uncertain. The CDR3 is made up of 14 amino acids. The V gene's germline CDR1 is SGHTA and CDR2 FQGNSA. CDR3 sequence (DNA): TGCGCCAGCAGCTTGGATGGTGTCTCGGAGACCCAGTACTTC. Amino acid sequence: CASSLDGVSETQYF.

In its sample, this clonotype was seen many times. The V call is TRBV5-1, the J call TRBJ2-2; 10 bases line up with TRBD2. The CDR3 sequence is 17 residues long. J lost 7 bases, V lost 0 bases, and 9 bases had no gene match. Germline V gene lookup returns CDR1 SGHRS and CDR2 YFSETQ. The CDR3 spells CASSLESSGSTDGELFF. In DNA, the CDR3 is TGCGCCAGCAGCTTGGAGTCTAGCGGGAGTACAGACGGGGAGCTGTTTTTT.

The chain is built from TRBV6-2 or TRBV6-3 and TRBJ1-2; D not certain. CDR3 length equals 13 residues. Trimming pared 2 bases from V and 8 bases from J, leaving 12 bases between. The germline V gene has CDR1 MNHEY and CDR2 SVGEGT. The CDR3 sequence: CASSYNLEDGYTF. As DNA, the CDR3 is TGTGCCAGCAGTTACAATCTCGAAGACGGCTACACCTTC.

The table lists this clonotype with many counts. The J gene is TRBJ2-3, the V gene TRBV6-2 or TRBV6-3; 7 positions match TRBD1. With V trimmed by 6 bases and J by 4 bases, 7 bases remained unmatched. The CDR3 is 14 residues long. The V gene's germline CDR1 is MNHEY and CDR2 SVGEGT. The CDR3 nucleotides are TGTGCCAGCAGCGACAGGGAGTCCGCAGATACGCAGTATTTT. Its protein is CASSDRESADTQYF.

The table lists this clonotype with many counts. CDR3 DNA sequence: TGTGCCAGCAGTTACTCGATTCTAGCGGGAGCAGATACGCAGTATTTT. Its translation: CASSYSILAGADTQYF. This sequence joins TRBV6-2 or TRBV6-3 and TRBJ2-3; TRBD2 matches 10 bases. The junction had 4 bases not matched to a gene; V was cut back by 0 bases and J by 4 bases. Looked up from germline, CDR1 is MNHEY and CDR2 is SVGEGT. The CDR3 is made up of 16 amino acids.

Worth noting for this clonotype: A much larger clone differs from this one at a single base, so this may be a read error. The chain couples TRBV20-1 to TRBJ1-1, with D perhaps matching TRBD1 (5 bases). Germline CDR1 reads DFQATT; CDR2 reads SNEGSKA (reference sequence). The CDR3 has 15 amino acids. The germline V and J ends were trimmed by 4 bases and 7 bases, with 22 bases remaining between them. In DNA, the CDR3 is TGCAGTGCTACCCCCAGAGGGGAGAGCCGCCATGAAGCTTTCTTT. It translates to CSATPRGESRHEAFF.

In its sample, this clonotype was seen a few times. The chain is built from TRBV20-1 and TRBJ2-1, with 7 bases identical to TRBD2. The ends lost 6 bases at V and 10 bases at J; junction bases unmatched: 12. Germline values: CDR1 DFQATT, CDR2 SNEGSKA (reference sequence). The CDR3 loop spans 13 amino acids. DNA for the CDR3: TGCAGTGCCCGGGACTACCGCCAGAAAGAGCAGTTCTTC. Protein sequence: CSARDYRQKEQFF.

J is TRBJ2-7 and V is TRBV5-1; D is undetermined. Germline V gene sequence: CDR1 SGHRS, CDR2 YFSETQ. With 3 bases removed from V and 5 bases from J, the gap between germline ends came to 12 bases. CDR3 size: 13 residues. This chain's CDR3 is CASSYPVGNEQYF. The DNA for the CDR3 is TGCGCCAGCAGCTACCCAGTGGGGAACGAGCAGTACTTC. Complete variable domain (other parts from reference TRBV5-1 and TRBJ2-7): KAGVTQTPRYLIKTRGQQVTLSCSPISGHRSVSWYQQTPGQGLQFLFEYFSETQRNKGNFPGRFSGRQFSNSRSEMNVSTLELGDSALYLCASSYPVGNEQYFGPGTRLTVT.